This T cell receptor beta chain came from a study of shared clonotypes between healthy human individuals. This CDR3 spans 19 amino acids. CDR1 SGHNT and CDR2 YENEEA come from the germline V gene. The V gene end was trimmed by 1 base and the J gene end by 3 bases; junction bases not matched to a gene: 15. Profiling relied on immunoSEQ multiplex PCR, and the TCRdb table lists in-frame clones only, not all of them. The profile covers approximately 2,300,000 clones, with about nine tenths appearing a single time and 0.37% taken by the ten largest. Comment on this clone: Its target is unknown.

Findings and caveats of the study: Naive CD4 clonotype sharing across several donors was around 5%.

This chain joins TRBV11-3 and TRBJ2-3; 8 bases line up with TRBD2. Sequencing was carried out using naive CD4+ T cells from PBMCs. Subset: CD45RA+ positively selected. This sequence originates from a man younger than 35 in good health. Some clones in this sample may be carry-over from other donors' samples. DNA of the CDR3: TGTGCCAGCAGCTTAGGGGGGTTGGCGGGAGGCCCCGAAACAGATACGCAGTATTTT. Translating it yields CASSLGGLAGGPETDTQYF.